Listed below are T cell receptor beta chains from one sample, sequenced in a study of identical twins. TCRdb processed the 5' RACE reads anew with MiXCR; each CDR3 protein has one entry. Of hundreds of thousands of distinct CDR3 sequences listed, around 22% are singletons. The same data also contributed to another study, on yellow fever vaccine responses in identical twins.

The sequencing input was CD4+ T cells sorted from blood. These receptors were taken from a woman between 18 and 29 years old in good health. Each CDR3 is given with its conserved first and last residue. The D gene is left open where the match is weak. Only part of the rows carry a size: once, few, many, or a class if the clone is expanded.

V	size	J	D	DNA	CDR3
TRBV12-3/TRBV12-4	-	TRBJ2-1	TRBD2	TGTGCCAGCAGTACAAGGGGACTAGCGACAGCCAATGAGCAGTTCTTC	CASSTRGLATANEQFF
TRBV12-3/TRBV12-4	few	TRBJ2-1	-	TGTGCCAGTGTATTGTCGTTCGGGGGGCAGTTCTTC	CASVLSFGGQFF
TRBV7-9	many	TRBJ1-1	-	TGTGCCAGCAGCTTCCGGGACGGCCTTGGGACTGAAGCTTTCTTT	CASSFRDGLGTEAFF
TRBV10-3	-	TRBJ2-5	-	TGTGCCACCCAGGCCGAAGAGACCCAGTACTTC	CATQAEETQYF
TRBV3-1	-	TRBJ2-2	-	TGTGCCAGCAGCCAGTACAGCGACTATTCAGTGAACACCGGGGAGCTGTTTTTT	CASSQYSDYSVNTGELFF
TRBV4-2	-	TRBJ2-5	TRBD2	TGTGCCAGCAGCCAGGAGCCCGGGACTACCGGAGAGACCCAGTACTTC	CASSQEPGTTGETQYF
TRBV20-1	few	TRBJ2-1	-	TGCAGCGCCCCGGCGGACTCAACGGGCAATGAGCAGTTCTTC	CSAPADSTGNEQFF
TRBV5-5	few	TRBJ1-1	-	TGTGCCAGCAGCTCCTATAGGGGGGGTATGAACACTGAAGCTTTCTTT	CASSSYRGGMNTEAFF
TRBV5-5	-	TRBJ2-5	-	TGTGCCAGCAGCTTGGCGTCAGTCAGGGCGGAGACCCAGTACTTC	CASSLASVRAETQYF
TRBV6-5	few	TRBJ1-2	-	TGTGCCAGCAGTTACTCTGACTCCCGATATGGCTACACCTTC	CASSYSDSRYGYTF
TRBV6-5	-	TRBJ2-7	TRBD1	TGTGCCAGCGGACAGGGAGCCTCGGAGCAGTACTTC	CASGQGASEQYF
TRBV29-1	few	TRBJ2-3	TRBD2	TGCAGCCTTAGCGGGCTAGAAGAGGCTAGCACAGATACGCAGTATTTT	CSLSGLEEASTDTQYF
TRBV6-5	-	TRBJ2-1	-	TGTGCCAGCAGTTCCTCACTGGGGCTGGTTAATGAGCAGTTCTTC	CASSSSLGLVNEQFF
TRBV11-1	-	TRBJ2-1	TRBD2	TGTGCCAGCAGCCGTTTGAGTCGGGGGACTAGTTCTTACAATGAGCAGTTCTTC	CASSRLSRGTSSYNEQFF
TRBV7-9	-	TRBJ2-7	TRBD2	TGTGCCCTGGAGGGGAGGGCGGGATACGAGCAGTACTTC	CALEGRAGYEQYF
TRBV11-2	few	TRBJ2-2	TRBD2	TGTGCCAGCAGCTTACGTAGCGGGAGGGAAGCCTCCGGGGAGCTGTTTTTT	CASSLRSGREASGELFF
TRBV27	-	TRBJ2-2	TRBD1	TGTGCCAGCAGCCTTTACAGGGGTTCCGGGGAGCTGTTTTTT	CASSLYRGSGELFF
TRBV6-2/TRBV6-3	few	TRBJ2-7	TRBD2	TGTGCCAGCAGTTACTCGGGACTAGCCGGCTACGAGCAGTACTTC	CASSYSGLAGYEQYF
TRBV2	-	TRBJ2-1	-	TGTGCCAGCAGTGAAATAGCGGAAGCCTACAATGAGCAGTTCTTC	CASSEIAEAYNEQFF
TRBV3-1	few	TRBJ1-5	-	TGTGCCAGCAGCCAACTATTAAATCAGCCCCAGCATTTT	CASSQLLNQPQHF
TRBV2	few	TRBJ1-1	-	TGTGCCAGCAGTGTTCAGATGAACACTGAAGCTTTCTTT	CASSVQMNTEAFF
TRBV27	few	TRBJ2-1	TRBD1	TGTGCCAGCAGTTTAGACGGAGCAGGGGGTCACTACAATGAGCAGTTCTTC	CASSLDGAGGHYNEQFF
TRBV11-1	-	TRBJ2-7	-	TGTGCCAGCAGCTTCGGGACATTCGAGCAGTACTTC	CASSFGTFEQYF
TRBV9	few	TRBJ2-5	TRBD1	TGTGCCAGCAGTATGGGGACAGTCCCTGAAGAGACCCAGTACTTC	CASSMGTVPEETQYF
TRBV6-1	few	TRBJ2-1	-	TGTGCCAGCAGATCAAGCGGCCTCCCCGAGCAGTTCTTC	CASRSSGLPEQFF
TRBV12-3/TRBV12-4	-	TRBJ1-5	-	TGTGCCAGCAGTTTAAGTCTCCATAGCAATCAGCCCCAGCATTTT	CASSLSLHSNQPQHF
TRBV12-3/TRBV12-4	-	TRBJ1-5	-	TGTGCCAGCAGTTTGGGGGGCTGGGAGCCCCAGCATTTT	CASSLGGWEPQHF
TRBV6-1	-	TRBJ1-2	TRBD1	TGTGCCAGCAGACTGACAGGGCTCGAGAGCAATCGGTATGGCTACACCTTC	CASRLTGLESNRYGYTF
TRBV19	-	TRBJ2-2	-	TGTGCCAGTATCCCAGGGACTCTTACGAACACCGGGGAGCTGTTTTTT	CASIPGTLTNTGELFF
TRBV20-1	-	TRBJ2-1	TRBD2	TGCAGCCTCAGGGTCCTAGCGGGAAATGAGCAGTTCTTC	CSLRVLAGNEQFF
TRBV5-1	-	TRBJ2-3	TRBD2	TGCGCCAGCAGACAAATAGCGGGGGGGAGCACAGATACGCAGTATTTT	CASRQIAGGSTDTQYF
TRBV6-6	few	TRBJ2-3	-	TGTGCCAGCCAAGGTCCCCCCGGGGATACGCAGTATTTT	CASQGPPGDTQYF
TRBV6-1	once	TRBJ2-3	TRBD2	TGTGCCAGCAGTGGACTAGCGGGAGTTGTCACAGATACGCAGTATTTT	CASSGLAGVVTDTQYF
TRBV11-2	few	TRBJ1-2	-	TGTGCCAGCAGCTTGTACACAACCTATGGCTACACCTTC	CASSLYTTYGYTF
TRBV2	few	TRBJ1-1	-	TGTGCCAGGGGTAGGCAGGGATGGACTGAAGCTTTCTTT	CARGRQGWTEAFF
TRBV28	few	TRBJ2-3	TRBD2	TGTGCCAGCAGTTTCCACCTAAGCGGGAGGGAGGCAAATACGCAGTATTTT	CASSFHLSGREANTQYF
TRBV7-2	few	TRBJ2-7	-	TGTGCCAGCAGCTCCGCAGTGCAAGGGGAGCAGTACTTC	CASSSAVQGEQYF
TRBV5-1	few	TRBJ2-3	TRBD2	TGCGCCAGCAGCTCGCTAGCGGGAGGGGCAGATACGCAGTATTTT	CASSSLAGGADTQYF
TRBV5-6	-	TRBJ2-3	-	TGTGCCAGCAGACCCGTCCCAGAGGCGGGCACAGATACGCAGTATTTT	CASRPVPEAGTDTQYF
TRBV19	-	TRBJ2-3	-	TGTGCCAGTAGTATAGGAGGGTTCCCCTCACTCACAGATACGCAGTATTTT	CASSIGGFPSLTDTQYF
TRBV7-9	few	TRBJ1-1	-	TGTGCCAGCAGCTTAGTTCTTTTCCGTGAAGCTTTCTTT	CASSLVLFREAFF
TRBV4-1	few	TRBJ2-5	-	TGCGCCAGCAGCCTCGGGCCGATGGAGACCCAGTACTTC	CASSLGPMETQYF
TRBV20-1	-	TRBJ2-5	TRBD2	TGCAGTGCGAAAATAGCGGGGGGATCAGAGACCCAGTACTTC	CSAKIAGGSETQYF